These T cell receptor beta chains were read from a single sample in a study of response to subunit inactivated influenza vaccine. TCRdb re-analysed the RT-PCR reads in MiXCR, keeping a single row per CDR3 protein. The sample records more than 700,000 distinct CDR3 sequences, roughly 20% being singletons. Sequencing used PBMCs from blood, obtained 4 to 6 days after vaccination. These receptor sequences come from a man aged 45-60 years who received an inactivated influenza vaccine. The CDR3 runs from the conserved cysteine through the conserved F or W. Fields, in order: D gene, clone size, J gene, V gene, CDR3 DNA, CDR3 protein. The D gene is left open where the match is weak. Clone size appears in some rows only: once, few, many, or a class for an expanded clone.

. few TRBJ2-7 TRBV10-3 TGTGCCATCAGTGAGAAGGTGATGAACTCCTACGAGCAGTACTTC CAISEKVMNSYEQYF
. . TRBJ1-1 TRBV19 TGTGCCAGTAGTGCGGACGGGAACACTGAAGCTTTCTTT CASSADGNTEAFF
. . TRBJ2-5 TRBV5-1 TGCGCCAGCAGCAACCCTACAGGGACGAATCAAGAGACCCAGTACTTC CASSNPTGTNQETQYF
. . TRBJ2-1 TRBV20-1 TGCAGTGCTCCCGCCCGGGGGACTGAGCAGTTCTTC CSAPARGTEQFF
. . TRBJ1-4 TRBV6-2/TRBV6-3 TGTGCCAGCAGTTACGACACCGCAACTAATGAAAAACTGTTTTTT CASSYDTATNEKLFF
. few TRBJ2-1 TRBV4-3 TGCGCCAGCAGCCAAGATCTAATTACCTCCTACAATGAGCAGTTCTTC CASSQDLITSYNEQFF
. few TRBJ2-2 TRBV5-1 TGCGCCAGCAGCCCGGACAGAGACACCGGGGAGCTGTTTTTT CASSPDRDTGELFF
. few TRBJ2-5 TRBV18 TGTGCCAGCTCACCACCGGGGGGTCCAGAGACCCAGTACTTC CASSPPGGPETQYF
TRBD1 few TRBJ2-2 TRBV7-3 TGTGCCAGCAGCCCACGACAGGGGGCGTCGGGCACCGGGGAGCTGTTTTTT CASSPRQGASGTGELFF
TRBD2 few TRBJ2-1 TRBV6-1 TGTGCCAGCAGAGAAGGGACTAGCGTGAATGAGCAGTTCTTC CASREGTSVNEQFF
. . TRBJ1-2 TRBV28 TGTGCCAGCAGTTTAAGAGGACGAACTAACTATGGCTACACCTTC CASSLRGRTNYGYTF